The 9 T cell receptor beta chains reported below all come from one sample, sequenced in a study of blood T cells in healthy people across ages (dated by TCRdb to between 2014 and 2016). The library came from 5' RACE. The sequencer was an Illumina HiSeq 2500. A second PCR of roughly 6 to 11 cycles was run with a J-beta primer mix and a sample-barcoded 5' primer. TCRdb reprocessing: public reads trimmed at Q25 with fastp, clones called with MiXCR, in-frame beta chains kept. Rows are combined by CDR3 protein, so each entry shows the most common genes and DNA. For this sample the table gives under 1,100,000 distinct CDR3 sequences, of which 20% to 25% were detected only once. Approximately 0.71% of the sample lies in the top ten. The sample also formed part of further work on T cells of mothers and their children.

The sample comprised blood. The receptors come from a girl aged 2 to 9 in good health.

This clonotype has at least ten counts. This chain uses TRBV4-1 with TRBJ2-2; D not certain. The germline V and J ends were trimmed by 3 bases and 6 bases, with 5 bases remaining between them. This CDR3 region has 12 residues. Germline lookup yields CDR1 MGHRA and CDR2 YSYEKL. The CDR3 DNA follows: TGCGCCAGCAGCCATCTCTCCGGGGAGCTGTTTTTT. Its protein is CASSHLSGELFF.

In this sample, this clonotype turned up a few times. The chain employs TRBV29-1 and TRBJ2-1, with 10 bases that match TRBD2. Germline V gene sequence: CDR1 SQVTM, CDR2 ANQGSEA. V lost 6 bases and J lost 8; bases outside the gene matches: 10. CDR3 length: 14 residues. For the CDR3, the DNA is TGCAGCGTCGTCCGGAGCGGGAGGGCCGATGAGCAGTTCTTC. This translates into CSVVRSGRADEQFF.

CDR3 protein: CASSFGELETQYF. The CDR3 DNA follows: TGTGCCAGCAGTTTCGGGGAACTAGAGACCCAGTACTTC. V and J are TRBV7-3 and TRBJ2-5, with a tentative D call TRBD2 (5 bases). From germline, CDR1 is SGHTA and CDR2 FQGTGA. Deletions cut 6 bases from V and 4 bases from J, with 12 bases between. This CDR3 has 13 residues.

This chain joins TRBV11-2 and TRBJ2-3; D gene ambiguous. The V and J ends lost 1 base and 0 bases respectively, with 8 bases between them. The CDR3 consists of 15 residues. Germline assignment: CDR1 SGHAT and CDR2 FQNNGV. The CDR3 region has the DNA TGTGCCAGCAGCTTAGGTGGGAAAAGCACAGATACGCAGTATTTT. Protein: CASSLGGKSTDTQYF.

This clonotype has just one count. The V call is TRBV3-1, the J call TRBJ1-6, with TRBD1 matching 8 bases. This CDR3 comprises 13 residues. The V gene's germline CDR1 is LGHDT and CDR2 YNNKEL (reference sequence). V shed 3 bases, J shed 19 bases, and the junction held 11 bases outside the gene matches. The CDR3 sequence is CASSQQGDRPSHF. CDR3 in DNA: TGTGCCAGCAGCCAGCAGGGGGACAGGCCTTCTCACTTT.

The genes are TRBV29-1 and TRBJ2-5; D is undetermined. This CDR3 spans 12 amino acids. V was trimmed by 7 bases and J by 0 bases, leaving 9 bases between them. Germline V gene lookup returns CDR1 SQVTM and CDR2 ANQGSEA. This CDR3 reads CSAFDDQETQYF. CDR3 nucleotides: TGCAGCGCCTTCGACGACCAAGAGACCCAGTACTTC.

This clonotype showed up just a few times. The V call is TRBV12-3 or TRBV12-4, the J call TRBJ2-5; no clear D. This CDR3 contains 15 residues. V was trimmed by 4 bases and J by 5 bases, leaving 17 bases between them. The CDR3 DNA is TGTGCCAGCAGTTCTCAGCTAACCAACGGGGAGACCCAGTACTTC. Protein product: CASSSQLTNGETQYF.

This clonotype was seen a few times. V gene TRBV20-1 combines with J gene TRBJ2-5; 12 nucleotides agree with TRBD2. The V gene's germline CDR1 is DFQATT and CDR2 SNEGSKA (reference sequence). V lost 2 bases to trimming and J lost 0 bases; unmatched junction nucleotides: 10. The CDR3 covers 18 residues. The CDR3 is CSARSKPSGREYQETQYF. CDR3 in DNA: TGCAGTGCTAGAAGTAAACCTAGCGGGAGGGAGTACCAAGAGACCCAGTACTTC.

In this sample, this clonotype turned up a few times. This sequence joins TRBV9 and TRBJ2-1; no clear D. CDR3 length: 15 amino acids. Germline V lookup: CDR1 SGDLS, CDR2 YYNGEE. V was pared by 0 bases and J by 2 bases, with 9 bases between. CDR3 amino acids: CASSVDQNPYNEQFF. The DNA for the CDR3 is TGTGCCAGCAGCGTAGACCAAAACCCCTACAATGAGCAGTTCTTC. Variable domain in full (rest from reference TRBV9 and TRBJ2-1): DSGVTQTPKHLITATGQRVTLRCSPRSGDLSVYWYQQSLDQGLQFLIQYYNGEERAKGNILERFSAQQFPDLHSELNLSSLELGDSALYFCASSVDQNPYNEQFFGPGTRLTVL.